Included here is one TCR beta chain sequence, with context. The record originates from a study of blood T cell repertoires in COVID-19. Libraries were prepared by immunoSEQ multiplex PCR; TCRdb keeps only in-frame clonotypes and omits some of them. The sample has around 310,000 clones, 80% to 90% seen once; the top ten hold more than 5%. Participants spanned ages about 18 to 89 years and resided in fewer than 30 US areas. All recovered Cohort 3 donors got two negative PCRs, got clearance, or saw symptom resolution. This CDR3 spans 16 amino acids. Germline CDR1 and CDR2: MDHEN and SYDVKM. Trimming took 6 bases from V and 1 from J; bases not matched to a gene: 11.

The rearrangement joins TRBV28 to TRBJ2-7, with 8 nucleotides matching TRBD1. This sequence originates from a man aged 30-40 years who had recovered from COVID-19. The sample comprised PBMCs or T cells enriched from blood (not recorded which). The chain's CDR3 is CASSSPTGARSYEQYF. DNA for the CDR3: TGTGCCAGCAGCTCCCCGACAGGGGCCAGATCCTACGAGCAGTACTTC.